A selection of T cell receptor beta chains follows, all from one sample in a study of human T cells and chemical hapten exposure. Via MiXCR, TCRdb re-called the RACE reads, giving one row per CDR3 protein. The table has 100,000 to 150,000 distinct CDR3 sequences, around 8.3% seen once. The sample consisted of whole blood. These receptors were obtained from a male donor in good health. Some clones in this sample may be carry-over from other donors' samples. CDR3s include the opening cysteine and the closing phenylalanine or tryptophan. A D gene is named only where the DNA matches it firmly. Not every row has a clone size; where given, it reads once, few, many or a size class.

size: few
J: TRBJ1-4
V: TRBV20-1
D: TRBD1
DNA: TGCAGTGCCGCCCGGGACAGGGCTGAAAAACTGTTTTTT
CDR3: CSAARDRAEKLFF

size: few
J: TRBJ1-5
V: TRBV6-4
D: -
DNA: TGTGCCAGCAGTGAAGCTGACAATCAGCCCCAGCATTTT
CDR3: CASSEADNQPQHF

size: few
J: TRBJ1-3
V: TRBV6-5
D: TRBD1
DNA: TGTGCCAGCAGTTACTCGACAGGGGCTGGAAACACCATATATTTT
CDR3: CASSYSTGAGNTIYF

size: -
J: TRBJ2-1
V: TRBV5-1
D: -
DNA: TGCGCCAGCAGCTTGGGTGGGACAAGACGGAATGAGCAGTTCTTC
CDR3: CASSLGGTRRNEQFF

size: few
J: TRBJ2-7
V: TRBV2
D: -
DNA: TGTGCCAGCATACACGGGGCTAACGACGAGCAGTACTTC
CDR3: CASIHGANDEQYF

size: many
J: TRBJ1-6
V: TRBV20-1
D: -
DNA: TGCAGTGCTAGGTCTCAGGAGACTTATAATTCACCCCTCCACTTT
CDR3: CSARSQETYNSPLHF

size: many
J: TRBJ2-1
V: TRBV4-3
D: -
DNA: TGCGCCAGCAGCCATGGGGGAGGTGAGCAGTTCTTC
CDR3: CASSHGGGEQFF

size: few
J: TRBJ2-3
V: TRBV6-2/TRBV6-3
D: TRBD2
DNA: TGTGCCAGCAGTTCGCCACTAGCGGGGCATGTAGATACGCAGTATTTT
CDR3: CASSSPLAGHVDTQYF

size: few
J: TRBJ1-1
V: TRBV12-3/TRBV12-4
D: TRBD1
DNA: TGTGCCAGCAGTGCCTTGGACAGGGGAGTATTTGAAGCTTTCTTT
CDR3: CASSALDRGVFEAFF

size: few
J: TRBJ1-6
V: TRBV12-5
D: -
DNA: TGTGCTAGTGGTTTGTCCCTGGGGAGCTCCTATAATTCACCCCTCCACTTT
CDR3: CASGLSLGSSYNSPLHF

size: -
J: TRBJ2-5
V: TRBV20-1
D: -
DNA: TGCAGTGCTAGCGGGGGAACACACGGGCTCCAAGAGACCCAGTACTTC
CDR3: CSASGGTHGLQETQYF

size: once
J: TRBJ1-4
V: TRBV9
D: -
DNA: TGTGCCAGCAGCTTCTCCGGGACGGTGAATGAAAAACTGTTTTTT
CDR3: CASSFSGTVNEKLFF

size: many
J: TRBJ2-7
V: TRBV29-1
D: TRBD2
DNA: TGCAGCGTTGATCTAGCGGGAGGGGCCACTACTTACGAGCAGTACTTC
CDR3: CSVDLAGGATTYEQYF

size: -
J: TRBJ2-3
V: TRBV3-1
D: TRBD1
DNA: TGTGCCAGCAGCTTAGGGGGCTACACAGATACGCAGTATTTT
CDR3: CASSLGGYTDTQYF

size: -
J: TRBJ2-3
V: TRBV27
D: TRBD1
DNA: TGTGCCAGCAGACCCCGGACAGGGATGTTCACAGATACGCAGTATTTT
CDR3: CASRPRTGMFTDTQYF

size: -
J: TRBJ2-2
V: TRBV7-8
D: -
DNA: TGTGCCAGCAGCTCCTTGACAGGGAACACCGGGGAGCTGTTTTTT
CDR3: CASSSLTGNTGELFF

size: -
J: TRBJ2-7
V: TRBV5-1
D: TRBD2
DNA: TGCGCCAGCAGCTTGGGGAGTAGGGCTAGCGGGAGCTACGAGCAGTACTTC
CDR3: CASSLGSRASGSYEQYF

size: many
J: TRBJ2-7
V: TRBV2
D: -
DNA: TGTGCCAGCAGTGCCCTTTTTGAGCAGTACTTC
CDR3: CASSALFEQYF

size: -
J: TRBJ2-7
V: TRBV6-9
D: -
DNA: TGTGCCAGCAGTTCCCTCTTGAACTGGGGGCCGGGCCACGAGCAGTACTTC
CDR3: CASSSLLNWGPGHEQYF

size: -
J: TRBJ2-1
V: TRBV18
D: -
DNA: TGTGCCAGCTCACCCGCTAGCGTGTCCTACAATGAGCAGTTCTTC
CDR3: CASSPASVSYNEQFF

size: -
J: TRBJ2-1
V: TRBV6-5
D: -
DNA: TGTGCCAGCAGCCAGCAGGGCCCCTACAATGAGCAGTTCTTC
CDR3: CASSQQGPYNEQFF

size: few
J: TRBJ2-1
V: TRBV5-1
D: -
DNA: TGCGCCAGCAGCTTGGATCACACCCTCGGCAATGAGCAGTTCTTC
CDR3: CASSLDHTLGNEQFF

size: many
J: TRBJ2-7
V: TRBV5-4
D: TRBD2
DNA: TGTGCCAGCAGCTTGGCTGCTAGCGGGAACTCCTACGAGCAGTACTTC
CDR3: CASSLAASGNSYEQYF

size: many
J: TRBJ2-1
V: TRBV6-5
D: TRBD2
DNA: TGTGCCAGCAGCCACGTTGGTAGCGGGAGGTTTCTAAGCTACAATGAGCAGTTCTTC
CDR3: CASSHVGSGRFLSYNEQFF

size: -
J: TRBJ2-5
V: TRBV7-9
D: TRBD2
DNA: TGTGCCAGCAGCTTTGGGAGCGGGGGTGGACCTCAAGAGACCCAGTACTTC
CDR3: CASSFGSGGGPQETQYF

size: many
J: TRBJ1-5
V: TRBV6-1
D: TRBD1
DNA: TGTGCCAGCAGTGAAAGTCTAGGGACAGTCAATCAGCCCCAGCATTTT
CDR3: CASSESLGTVNQPQHF

size: many
J: TRBJ1-6
V: TRBV27
D: -
DNA: TGTGCCAGCAGTCTACAGCTCGTAGGGGTGGGGAATTCACCCCTCCACTTT
CDR3: CASSLQLVGVGNSPLHF

size: -
J: TRBJ2-7
V: TRBV5-4
D: -
DNA: TGTGCCAGCAACGCCAAGGATAAGGGGAGTCCCGAGCAGTACTTC
CDR3: CASNAKDKGSPEQYF

size: -
J: TRBJ1-2
V: TRBV18
D: -
DNA: TGTGCCAGCTCACGTGAACAGGGTGACTATGGCTACACCTTC
CDR3: CASSREQGDYGYTF

size: many
J: TRBJ2-5
V: TRBV3-1
D: TRBD2
DNA: TGTGCCAGCAGCCACGGACTAGCGGGGGGAGGGGGAAAGACCCAGTACTTC
CDR3: CASSHGLAGGGGKTQYF

size: -
J: TRBJ2-7
V: TRBV20-1
D: TRBD1
DNA: TGCAGTGCTAGACCCTTTTTAGGACAGGGGGCGCGAGAGCAGTACTTC
CDR3: CSARPFLGQGAREQYF

size: few
J: TRBJ2-5
V: TRBV4-1
D: TRBD2
DNA: TGCGCCAGCAGCCAAGATTCAGAAAGCGGGGGGCGCCGGGACTTC
CDR3: CASSQDSESGGRRDF

size: -
J: TRBJ1-4
V: TRBV7-2
D: -
DNA: TGTGCCAGCAGCTCGAGGGAGACTAATGAAAAACTGTTTTTT
CDR3: CASSSRETNEKLFF

size: many
J: TRBJ2-1
V: TRBV6-4
D: -
DNA: TGTGCCAGCAGTGATCCCCCGGCCCTCAATGAGCAGTTCTTC
CDR3: CASSDPPALNEQFF

size: -
J: TRBJ2-5
V: TRBV7-6
D: TRBD2
DNA: TGTGCCAGCAGCTTAGCCACACAGCGGGGGCAAGAGACCCAGTACTTC
CDR3: CASSLATQRGQETQYF

size: -
J: TRBJ2-1
V: TRBV6-5
D: TRBD1
DNA: TGTGCCAGCAAGACAGGGACCTACAATGAGCAGTTCTTC
CDR3: CASKTGTYNEQFF

size: many
J: TRBJ2-2
V: TRBV27
D: -
DNA: TGTGCCAGCAGTCGGGCCCAGGGCACCGGGGAGCTGTTTTTT
CDR3: CASSRAQGTGELFF

size: few
J: TRBJ2-1
V: TRBV3-1
D: -
DNA: TGTGCCAGCAGCCAAGATCGAGGGGATGTATACAATGAGCAGTTCTTC
CDR3: CASSQDRGDVYNEQFF

size: few
J: TRBJ2-7
V: TRBV12-3/TRBV12-4
D: TRBD2
DNA: TGTGCCAGCAGTCCCGATAGCGGGCACCTCTCCTACGAGCAGTACTTC
CDR3: CASSPDSGHLSYEQYF